This entry concerns a single T cell receptor beta chain. Germline lookup yields CDR1 WSHSY and CDR2 SAAADI. The CDR3 covers 14 residues. V was clipped by 7 bases and J by 9 bases; unmatched bases: 11. Each CDR3 protein is one row after TCRdb ran MiXCR on the PCR reads. The data show approximately 11,000 distinct CDR3 sequences, about 39% seen once. These data come from a study of immune characterization of retroperitoneal liposarcoma. This sequence originates from a male donor with retroperitoneal liposarcoma. Source material: tumor tissue. The gene calls are TRBV10-2 and TRBJ2-2; 7 positions agree with TRBD2. This chain's CDR3 is CASKNEAGRWELFF. The CDR3 DNA sequence: TGCGCCAGCAAAAACGAAGCGGGGAGGTGGGAGCTGTTTTTT.